A selection of T cell receptor beta chains follows, all from one sample in a study of post-analysis software for immune sequencing data. TCRdb reanalysed the PCR reads using MiXCR and keeps one entry per CDR3 protein. Seen here are more than 500,000 distinct CDR3 sequences, around a third observed once, and the top ten hold less than 6%. Input material: blood. All receptors come from a girl aged 2-17 years with multiple sclerosis. Each CDR3 is given with its conserved first and last residue. Each record gives: J gene, clone size, V gene, D gene, CDR3 DNA, CDR3 protein. D genes are given only for firm matches. Clone size appears in some rows only: once, few, many, or a class for an expanded clone.

TRBJ1-1 | - | TRBV5-1 | - | TGCGCCAGCAGCTTGGTAACCGGGACCGGGGTAGGTGAAGCTTTCTTT | CASSLVTGTGVGEAFF
TRBJ2-5 | once | TRBV20-1 | TRBD2 | TGCAGTGCTCAACTAGCGGGGGGGGTCTACAATGAGCAGTACTTC | CSAQLAGGVYNEQYF
TRBJ2-7 | few | TRBV2 | TRBD1 | TGTGCCAGCACTCCAGACAGGGACCACGAGCAGTACTTC | CASTPDRDHEQYF
TRBJ2-3 | few | TRBV28 | TRBD2 | TGTGCCAGCAGTTTACTAGCGGGGACCAAAATACTCACAGATACGCAGTATTTT | CASSLLAGTKILTDTQYF
TRBJ2-1 | - | TRBV6-1 | - | TGTGCCAGCAGTCCCCGGGACGGACGAACCTACAATGAGCAGTTCTTC | CASSPRDGRTYNEQFF
TRBJ2-7 | - | TRBV27 | - | TGTGCCAGCAGTTTAATCAAGGGAACCTCCGAGCAGTACTTC | CASSLIKGTSEQYF
TRBJ1-5 | - | TRBV12-3/TRBV12-4 | - | TGTGCCAGCAGTCCCCACCTCCAATTGAATCAGCCCCAGCATTTT | CASSPHLQLNQPQHF
TRBJ1-2 | - | TRBV3-1 | - | TGTGCCAGCAGCCAACAACAGAACTATGGCTACACCTTC | CASSQQQNYGYTF
TRBJ2-4 | - | TRBV4-2 | - | TGTGCCAGCAGCCAAGAGGGCAGCGGCATTCAGTACTTC | CASSQEGSGIQYF
TRBJ2-5 | - | TRBV12-3/TRBV12-4 | - | TGTGCCAGCAGGGACCCATACCAAGAGACCCAGTACTTC | CASRDPYQETQYF